Presented here are 26 T cell receptor beta chains from one specimen sequenced in a study of shared clonotypes between healthy human individuals. Clones were read by immunoSEQ multiplex PCR, and TCRdb kept only the in-frame ones, dropping some. In the table there are a few million clones, more than 90% of which are singletons. Specimen: naive CD4+ T cells sorted from blood. As for subset: CD45RA+ positively selected. All receptors come from a man younger than 30 in good health.

This clone was detected once. The chain recombines TRBV2 with TRBJ2-5; the match to TRBD1 covers 7 bases. CDR1 is SNHLY, CDR2 FYNNEI, per germline. The CDR3 runs 16 residues. V shed 7 bases and J 2 bases; nucleotides not matched to a gene: 13. DNA for the CDR3: TGTGCCAGCAAGGAGAGGGGGCAGGGACGGCAAGAGACCCAGTACTTC. Translating gives CASKERGQGRQETQYF. The full variable domain, with the rest looked up from reference TRBV2 and TRBJ2-5, is EPEVTQTPSHQVTQMGQEVILRCVPISNHLYFYWYRQILGQKVEFLVSFYNNEISEKSEIFDDQFSVERPDGSNFTLKIRSTKLEDSAMYFCASKERGQGRQETQYFGPGTRLLVL.

This rearrangement joins TRBV5-1 to TRBJ2-5; 8 bases match TRBD1. J gave up 1 base and V 0 bases, and 5 bases lay outside the gene matches. The germline V gene encodes CDR1 SGHRS and CDR2 YFSETQ. The length of the CDR3 is 16 residues. CDR3 DNA: TGCGCCAGCAGCTTGGACGCGACAGGGGCCCAAGAGACCCAGTACTTC. Encoded protein: CASSLDATGAQETQYF.

This clone occurred once. This sequence joins TRBV6-6 and TRBJ2-5, with D maybe TRBD2 (5 bases). Germline V lookup: CDR1 MNHNY, CDR2 SVGAGI (reference sequence). V was cut by 5 bases and J by 3 bases, with 13 bases left in between. This CDR3 is 14 amino acids long. The CDR3 region is CASSTRETEETQYF. CDR3 DNA: TGTGCCAGCAGTACCCGGGAAACAGAAGAGACCCAGTACTTC.

The chain has TRBV14 and TRBJ1-3; D uncertain. Trimming removed 4 bases from V and 0 bases from J, with 13 bases in between. The CDR3 consists of 16 residues. Per germline, CDR1 SGHDN and CDR2 FVKESK. The CDR3: CASSRRTPSSGNTIYF. The CDR3 bases are TGTGCCAGCAGCCGCCGAACCCCTAGCTCTGGAAACACCATATATTTT. Full variable domain (remainder filled in from reference TRBV14 and TRBJ1-3): EAGVTQFPSHSVIEKGQTVTLRCDPISGHDNLYWYRRVMGKEIKFLLHFVKESKQDESGMPNNRFLAERTGGTYSTLKVQPAELEDSGVYFCASSRRTPSSGNTIYFGEGSWLTVV.

This chain uses TRBV6-5 with TRBJ2-2; possible D gene TRBD1, 5 bases. The CDR3 totals 14 residues. The germline gives CDR1 MNHEY, CDR2 SVGAGI. V was shortened by 4 bases and J by 6 bases, with 12 bases between the two germline ends. This CDR3 is CASSSPGIPGELFF. In nucleotides, the CDR3 is TGTGCCAGCAGTTCTCCAGGGATCCCCGGGGAGCTGTTTTTT.

The chain joins TRBV6-1 to TRBJ1-2; 7 nucleotides align to TRBD1. Losses at the gene ends were 7 bases for V and 5 bases for J; bases not matched to a gene: 10. This CDR3 contains 14 residues. In germline, CDR1 is MNHNS, CDR2 SASEGT. CDR3 residues: CASTPEGARYGYTF. For the CDR3, the DNA is TGTGCCAGCACTCCTGAGGGGGCGAGGTATGGCTACACCTTC.

The sample holds one count of this clone. The rearrangement links TRBV18 to TRBJ2-1; 7 positions match TRBD2. This CDR3 region has 18 residues. The V segment lost 4 bases and the J segment 5 bases; nucleotides outside the gene matches: 17. Germline loops: CDR1 KGHSH, CDR2 LQKENI. The CDR3 region has the DNA TGTGCCAGCTCACATACCCCACCCTCTGGGGGGGGGAACAATGAGCAGTTCTTC. This gives the protein CASSHTPPSGGGNNEQFF.

The J gene is TRBJ2-7, the V gene TRBV5-8; no clear D gene. V lost 0 bases and J 2 bases, leaving 12 bases between the germline ends. CDR3 length equals 15 residues. Germline lookup yields CDR1 SGHTS and CDR2 YDEGEE. CDR3 DNA: TGTGCCAGCAGCTTGGGACTGATGGTCCCCTACGAGCAGTACTTC. Translating gives CASSLGLMVPYEQYF.

This clone has only a few counts. This chain uses TRBV5-4 with TRBJ1-6, with D possibly TRBD1 on 5 matching bases. V was cut by 4 bases and J by 9 bases, with 14 bases left in between. The CDR3 runs to 14 residues. Germline CDR1 and CDR2: SGHNT and YYREEE (reference sequence). The CDR3 spells CASSMGRERSPLHF. The DNA for the CDR3 is TGTGCCAGCAGCATGGGACGGGAGCGTTCACCCCTCCACTTT.

This clone was recorded only once. The germline gene is not matched at one end of the junction; a read error may be the cause. V is TRBV7-7 and J is TRBJ1-1; D is unresolved. Per the germline V gene, CDR1 is SSHAT and CDR2 is FNYEAQ (reference sequence). The CDR3 is made up of 13 amino acids. CDR3 nucleotides: TGTGCTAGCAGCCGGGAGAGGAACACTGAAGCTTTCTTT. Protein sequence: CASSRERNTEAFF.

The chain employs TRBV5-4 and TRBJ1-1; D perhaps matches TRBD1 (5 bases). Trimming took 0 bases from V and 11 from J, leaving 17 bases between them. This CDR3 spans 14 amino acids. Germline V lookup: CDR1 SGHNT, CDR2 YYREEE (reference sequence). In nucleotides, the CDR3 is TGTGCCAGCAGCTTGGACAGGCCCACCGCCGGGGCTTTCTTT. Amino acid sequence: CASSLDRPTAGAFF. Variable domain in full (rest from reference TRBV5-4 and TRBJ1-1): ETGVTQSPTHLIKTRGQQVTLRCSSQSGHNTVSWYQQALGQGPQFIFQYYREEENGRGNFPPRFSGLQFPNYSSELNVNALELDDSALYLCASSLDRPTAGAFFGQGTRLTVV.

The gene calls are TRBV25-1 and TRBJ1-2, with 7 bases identical to TRBD1. Trimming at V came to 1 base and at J to 4 bases, leaving 0 bases not matched to a gene. The CDR3 contains 13 residues. Germline values: CDR1 MGHDK, CDR2 SYGVNS. CDR3 residues: CASSEWDSYGYTF. The CDR3 coding sequence is TGTGCCAGCAGTGAATGGGACAGCTATGGCTACACCTTC.

Remarks on this clone: Other DNA variants within this sample encode the same CDR3. This chain connects TRBV29-1 to TRBJ2-2; TRBD2 is a possible D gene (5 bases). Germline V gene data show CDR1 as SQVTM and CDR2 as ANQGSEA. V lost 6 bases and J 3 bases, leaving 14 bases between the germline ends. This CDR3 is 14 amino acids long. CDR3 sequence reads: CSVAVGSDTGELFF. The DNA of the CDR3 is TGCAGCGTAGCGGTAGGGTCCGACACCGGGGAGCTGTTTTTT.

The chain's CDR3 is CASSRGQGGQETQYF. CDR3 sequence (DNA): TGCGCCAGCAGCCGAGGACAGGGAGGCCAAGAGACCCAGTACTTC. This chain connects TRBV4-1 to TRBJ2-5, with 8 nucleotides matching TRBD1. This CDR3 has 15 amino acids. Germline V gene data show CDR1 as MGHRA and CDR2 as YSYEKL. Unmatched junction bases numbered 5, after V lost 4 bases and J lost 1 base.

DNA of the CDR3: TGTGCCAGTAGTTCCGAGTTAGTCCAGCCCCAGCATTTT. Amino acids: CASSSELVQPQHF. The rearrangement links TRBV19 to TRBJ1-5; D unresolved. V dropped 5 bases and J dropped 7 bases, with 12 bases sitting between them. Germline loops: CDR1 LNHDA, CDR2 SQIVND (reference sequence). The CDR3 is made up of 13 amino acids. Based on the CDR3 plus reference TRBV19 and TRBJ1-5, the full variable domain is DGGITQSPKYLFRKEGQNVTLSCEQNLNHDAMYWYRQDPGQGLRLIYYSQIVNDFQKGDIAEGYSVSREKKESFPLTVTSAQKNPTAFYLCASSSELVQPQHFGDGTRLSIL.

This clone has just one count. The chain has TRBV18 and TRBJ2-7; TRBD2 matches 12 bases. This CDR3 is built from 15 residues. The junction had 7 bases not matched to a gene; V was cut back by 5 bases and J by 5 bases. Germline lookup yields CDR1 KGHSH and CDR2 LQKENI. This CDR3 reads CASSGLAGGKNEQYF. The CDR3 coding sequence is TGTGCCAGCTCAGGGCTAGCGGGAGGGAAAAACGAGCAGTACTTC.

The chain links TRBV10-2 to TRBJ2-7; unclear D gene. V was clipped by 9 bases and J by 6 bases, with 6 bases between them. Germline V CDR1 and CDR2: WSHSY, SAAADI. This CDR3 comprises 9 residues. The CDR3 DNA follows: TGCGCCAGTGGAGTCGAGCAGTACTTC. This gives the protein CASGVEQYF.

The gene calls are TRBV7-6 and TRBJ2-2, with D tentatively TRBD2 (6 bases). In germline, CDR1 is SGHVS, CDR2 FNYEAQ. The CDR3 contains 16 residues. V lost 3 bases to trimming and J lost 5 bases, with 16 bases between them. The CDR3 protein is CASSLARLASTGELFF. In DNA form, the CDR3 reads TGTGCCAGCAGCTTGGCACGGCTAGCGAGTACCGGGGAGCTGTTTTTT.

In the case of this clone: The sample holds other DNA sequences that translate to the same CDR3. CDR3: CASSTSGNTGELFF. In DNA, the CDR3 is TGTGCCAGCAGTACTAGCGGAAACACCGGGGAGCTGTTTTTT. The chain uses TRBV6-1 and TRBJ2-2; 8 nucleotides match TRBD2. CDR1 MNHNS and CDR2 SASEGT come from the germline V gene. The CDR3 extends over 14 amino acids. The V and J ends lost 5 bases and 2 bases, in that order; junction bases with no gene match: 1.

This chain uses TRBV5-1 with TRBJ2-2; the D is unclear. The germline V gene encodes CDR1 SGHRS and CDR2 YFSETQ. V was trimmed by 4 bases and J by 7 bases, leaving 5 bases between them. The CDR3 consists of 11 residues. The CDR3 here is CASSSNGELFF. The DNA of the CDR3 is TGCGCCAGCAGCAGTAACGGGGAGCTGTTTTTT.

The chain is built from TRBV18 and TRBJ2-6; no definite D call. CDR1 KGHSH and CDR2 LQKENI come from the germline V gene. The CDR3 has 15 amino acids. V was trimmed by 4 bases and J by 6 bases, leaving 13 bases between them. The CDR3 loop reads CASSRDLAKANVLTF. The CDR3 nucleotides are TGTGCCAGCTCACGTGACCTCGCGAAGGCCAACGTCCTGACTTTC.

Note on this clone: Other nucleotide sequences from this sample produce the same CDR3. V usage is TRBV5-1 and J usage is TRBJ2-5; unclear D gene. This CDR3 is 12 amino acids long. Germline-derived CDR1 and CDR2 are SGHRS and YFSETQ. Trimming took off 2 bases at V and 2 bases at J, with 4 bases between the two ends. The DNA for the CDR3 is TGCGCCAGCAGCTTATTACAAGAGACCCAGTACTTC. Residues: CASSLLQETQYF.

The chain couples TRBV12-5 to TRBJ2-7, with 8 nucleotides matching TRBD2. Germline CDR1 and CDR2: LGHNT and FRNRAP. The length of the CDR3 is 16 residues. J gave up 2 bases and V 0 bases, and 6 bases lay outside the gene matches. CDR3 coding DNA: TGTGCTAGTGGTTTGGTACGTCTAGCGGGCACCTACGAGCAGTACTTC. This gives the protein CASGLVRLAGTYEQYF.

The CDR3 DNA sequence: TGTGCCAGCAGCCCCAGTATATCGGGTGAAAAACTGTTTTTT. Translated, it gives CASSPSISGEKLFF. This sequence joins TRBV16 and TRBJ1-4, with D hard to call. CDR3 size: 14 residues. V was shortened by 4 bases and J by 7 bases, with 13 bases between the two germline ends. Germline V gene data show CDR1 as KGHSY and CDR2 as FQNENV.

The chain employs TRBV28 and TRBJ2-2; D perhaps matches TRBD1 (6 bases). V dropped 5 bases and J dropped 6 bases, with 13 bases sitting between them. This CDR3 has 14 residues. Looked up from germline, CDR1 is MDHEN and CDR2 is SYDVKM. The CDR3 region is CASSPEQGPGELFF. The CDR3 coding sequence is TGTGCCAGCAGTCCGGAACAGGGTCCCGGGGAGCTGTTTTTT.

Here the CDR3 DNA reads TGTGCCAGCAGCCCCCACCCGGGGGTGAACACTGAAGCTTTCTTT. The encoded protein is CASSPHPGVNTEAFF. The rearrangement joins TRBV9 to TRBJ1-1, with a weak D call TRBD1 (5 bases). The CDR3 extends over 15 amino acids. CDR1 is SGDLS and CDR2 is YYNGEE in the germline V gene. V dropped 4 bases and J dropped 0 bases, with 13 bases sitting between them.